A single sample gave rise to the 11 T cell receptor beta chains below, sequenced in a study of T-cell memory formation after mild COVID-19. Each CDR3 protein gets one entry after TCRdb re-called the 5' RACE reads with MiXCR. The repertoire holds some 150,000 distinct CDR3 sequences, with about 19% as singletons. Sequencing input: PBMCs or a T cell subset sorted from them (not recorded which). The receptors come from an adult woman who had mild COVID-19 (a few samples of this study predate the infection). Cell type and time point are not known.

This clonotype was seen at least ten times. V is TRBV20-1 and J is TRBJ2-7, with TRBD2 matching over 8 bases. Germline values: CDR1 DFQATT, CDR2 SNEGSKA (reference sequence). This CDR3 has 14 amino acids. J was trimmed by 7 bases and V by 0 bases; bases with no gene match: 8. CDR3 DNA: TGCAGTGCTAGAGATACGGGGGGGCCGGGAGAGCAGTACTTC. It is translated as CSARDTGGPGEQYF.

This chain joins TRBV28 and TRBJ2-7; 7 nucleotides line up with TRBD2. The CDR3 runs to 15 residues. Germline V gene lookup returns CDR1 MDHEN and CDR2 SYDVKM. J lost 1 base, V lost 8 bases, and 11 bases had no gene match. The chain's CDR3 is CASVTAGLGSYEQYF. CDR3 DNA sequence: TGTGCCAGCGTTACAGCGGGATTAGGATCCTACGAGCAGTACTTC.

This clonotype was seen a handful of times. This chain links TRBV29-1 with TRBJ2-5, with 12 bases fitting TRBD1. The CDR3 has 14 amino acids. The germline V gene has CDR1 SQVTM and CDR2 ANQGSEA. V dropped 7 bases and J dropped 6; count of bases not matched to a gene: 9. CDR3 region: CSALGQGAGKTQYF. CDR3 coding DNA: TGCAGCGCTCTGGGACAGGGGGCCGGGAAGACCCAGTACTTC.

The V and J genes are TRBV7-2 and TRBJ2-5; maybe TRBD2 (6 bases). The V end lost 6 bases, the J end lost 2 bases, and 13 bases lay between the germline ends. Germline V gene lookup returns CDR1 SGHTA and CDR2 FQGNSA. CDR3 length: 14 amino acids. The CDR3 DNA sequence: TGTGCCAGCAGGTCCGGAGGGGAGCAAGAGACCCAGTACTTC. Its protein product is CASRSGGEQETQYF.

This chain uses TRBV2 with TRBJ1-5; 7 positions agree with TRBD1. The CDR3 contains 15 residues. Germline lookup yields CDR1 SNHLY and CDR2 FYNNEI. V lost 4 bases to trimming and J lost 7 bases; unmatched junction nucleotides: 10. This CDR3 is CASSVDRVVYQPQHF. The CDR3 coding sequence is TGTGCCAGCAGTGTAGACAGGGTAGTATACCAGCCCCAGCATTTT.

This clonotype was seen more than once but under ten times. In DNA form, the CDR3 reads TGTGCCACCAGCAGAGTTACAGGGACCTACGAGCAGTACTTC. Its translation is CATSRVTGTYEQYF. The chain has TRBV15 and TRBJ2-7, with D possibly matching TRBD1 (6 bases). Germline V lookup: CDR1 LNHNV, CDR2 YYDKDF (reference sequence). The V gene lost 1 base and the J gene lost 2 bases, with 9 bases spanning the gap. This CDR3 has 14 residues.

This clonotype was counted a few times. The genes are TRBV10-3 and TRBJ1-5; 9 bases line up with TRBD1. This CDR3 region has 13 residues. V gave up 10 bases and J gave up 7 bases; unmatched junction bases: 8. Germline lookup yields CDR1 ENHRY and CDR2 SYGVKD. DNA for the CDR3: TGTGCCACTACACCGACAGGGGGACAGCCCCAGCATTTT. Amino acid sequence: CATTPTGGQPQHF.

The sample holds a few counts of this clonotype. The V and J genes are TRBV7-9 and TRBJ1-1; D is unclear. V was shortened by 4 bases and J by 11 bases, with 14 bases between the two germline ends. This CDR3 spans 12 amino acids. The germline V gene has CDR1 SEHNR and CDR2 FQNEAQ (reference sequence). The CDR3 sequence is CASSSTPLGAFF. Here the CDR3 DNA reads TGTGCCAGCAGCTCGACACCCTTAGGGGCTTTCTTT.

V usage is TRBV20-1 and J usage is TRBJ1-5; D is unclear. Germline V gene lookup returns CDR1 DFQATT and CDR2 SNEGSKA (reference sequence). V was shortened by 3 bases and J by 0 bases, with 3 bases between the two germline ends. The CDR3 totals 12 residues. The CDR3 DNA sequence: TGCAGTGCTAGGGGTAGCAATCAGCCCCAGCATTTT. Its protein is CSARGSNQPQHF.

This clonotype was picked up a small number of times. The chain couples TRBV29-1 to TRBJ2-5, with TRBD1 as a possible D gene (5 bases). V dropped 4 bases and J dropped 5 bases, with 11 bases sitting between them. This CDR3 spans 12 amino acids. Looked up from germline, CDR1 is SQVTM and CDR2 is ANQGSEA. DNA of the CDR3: TGCAGCGTTGTGAGGCAGGGTGAGACCCAGTACTTC. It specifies CSVVRQGETQYF.

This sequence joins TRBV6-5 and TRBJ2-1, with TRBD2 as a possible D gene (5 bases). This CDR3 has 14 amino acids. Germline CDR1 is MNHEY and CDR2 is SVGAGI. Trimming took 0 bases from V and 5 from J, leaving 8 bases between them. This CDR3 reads CASSYSAGHNEQFF. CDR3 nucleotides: TGTGCCAGCAGTTACTCGGCGGGCCACAATGAGCAGTTCTTC.